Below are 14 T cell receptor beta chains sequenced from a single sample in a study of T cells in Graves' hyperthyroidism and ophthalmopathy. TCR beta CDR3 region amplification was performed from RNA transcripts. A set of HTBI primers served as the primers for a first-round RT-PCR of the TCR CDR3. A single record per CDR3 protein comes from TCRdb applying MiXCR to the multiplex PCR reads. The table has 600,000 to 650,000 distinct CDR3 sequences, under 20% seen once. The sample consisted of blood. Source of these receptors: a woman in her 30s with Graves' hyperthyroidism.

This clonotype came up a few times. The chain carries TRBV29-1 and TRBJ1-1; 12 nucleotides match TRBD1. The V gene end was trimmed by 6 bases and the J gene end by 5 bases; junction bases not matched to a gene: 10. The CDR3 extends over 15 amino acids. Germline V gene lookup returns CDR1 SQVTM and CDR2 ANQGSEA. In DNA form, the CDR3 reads TGCAGCGTCACGCGGCGGGACAGGGGGCAAACTGAAGCTTTCTTT. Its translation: CSVTRRDRGQTEAFF. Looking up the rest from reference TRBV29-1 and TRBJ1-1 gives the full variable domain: SAVISQKPSRDICQRGTSLTIQCQVDSQVTMMFWYRQQPGQSLTLIATANQGSEATYESGFVIDKFPISRPNLTFSTLTVSNMSPEDSSIYLCSVTRRDRGQTEAFFGQGTRLTVV.

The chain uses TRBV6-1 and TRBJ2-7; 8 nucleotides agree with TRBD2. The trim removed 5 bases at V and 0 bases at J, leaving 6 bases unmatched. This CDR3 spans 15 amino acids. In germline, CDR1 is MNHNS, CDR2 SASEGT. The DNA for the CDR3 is TGTGCCAGCAGTCCGACTAGCGTGAGCTCCTACGAGCAGTACTTC. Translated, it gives CASSPTSVSSYEQYF.

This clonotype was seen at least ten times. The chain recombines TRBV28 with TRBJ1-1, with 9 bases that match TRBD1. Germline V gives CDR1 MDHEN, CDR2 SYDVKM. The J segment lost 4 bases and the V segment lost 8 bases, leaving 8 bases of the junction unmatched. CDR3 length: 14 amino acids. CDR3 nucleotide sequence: TGTGCCAGCGAGACAGGGGGTAGTAGCACTGAAGCTTTCTTT. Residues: CASETGGSSTEAFF. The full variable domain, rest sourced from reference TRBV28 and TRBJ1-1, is DVKVTQSSRYLVKRTGEKVFLECVQDMDHENMFWYRQDPGLGLRLIYFSYDVKMKEKGDIPEGYSVSREKKERFSLILESASTNQTSMYLCASETGGSSTEAFFGQGTRLTVV.

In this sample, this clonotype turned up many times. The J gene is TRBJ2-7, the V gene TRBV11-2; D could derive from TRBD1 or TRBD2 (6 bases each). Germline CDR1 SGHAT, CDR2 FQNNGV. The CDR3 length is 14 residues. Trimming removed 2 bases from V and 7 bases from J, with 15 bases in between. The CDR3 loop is CASSLSGGAGEQYF. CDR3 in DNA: TGTGCCAGCAGCTTAAGTGGGGGCGCGGGGGAGCAGTACTTC.

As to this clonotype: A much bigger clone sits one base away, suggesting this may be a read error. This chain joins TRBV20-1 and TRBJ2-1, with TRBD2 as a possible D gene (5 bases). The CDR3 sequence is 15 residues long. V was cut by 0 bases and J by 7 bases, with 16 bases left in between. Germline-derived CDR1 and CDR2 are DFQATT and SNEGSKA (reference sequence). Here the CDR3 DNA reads TGCAGTGCTAGAGAGTTAGTGGGAGTCGGTAATGAGCAGTTCTTC. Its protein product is CSARELVGVGNEQFF.

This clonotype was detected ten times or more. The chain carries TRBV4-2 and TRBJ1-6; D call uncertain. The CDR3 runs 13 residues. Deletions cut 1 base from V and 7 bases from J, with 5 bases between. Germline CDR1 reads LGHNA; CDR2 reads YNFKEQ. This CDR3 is CASSQGRNSPLHF. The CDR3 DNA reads TGTGCCAGCAGCCAAGGTCGCAATTCACCCCTCCACTTT.

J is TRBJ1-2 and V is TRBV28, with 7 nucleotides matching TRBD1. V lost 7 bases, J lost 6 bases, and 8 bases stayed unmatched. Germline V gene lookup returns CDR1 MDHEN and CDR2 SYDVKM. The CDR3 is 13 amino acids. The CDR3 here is CASTITGEDGYTF. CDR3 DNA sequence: TGTGCCAGCACAATCACAGGGGAGGATGGCTACACCTTC.

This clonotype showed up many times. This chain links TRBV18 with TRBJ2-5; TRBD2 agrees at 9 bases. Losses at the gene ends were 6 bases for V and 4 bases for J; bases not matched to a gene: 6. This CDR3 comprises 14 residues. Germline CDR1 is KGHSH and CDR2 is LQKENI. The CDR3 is CASSPAGGGETQYF. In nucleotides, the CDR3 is TGTGCCAGCTCCCCAGCGGGAGGAGGAGAGACCCAGTACTTC.

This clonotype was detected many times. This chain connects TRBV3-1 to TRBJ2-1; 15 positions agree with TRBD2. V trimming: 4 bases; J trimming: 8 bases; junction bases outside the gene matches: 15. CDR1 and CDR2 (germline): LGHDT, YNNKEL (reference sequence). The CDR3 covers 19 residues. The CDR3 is CASSRPRTSGRGRYDEQFF. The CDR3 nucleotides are TGTGCCAGCAGCCGACCTCGGACTAGCGGGAGGGGTCGGTACGATGAGCAGTTCTTC.

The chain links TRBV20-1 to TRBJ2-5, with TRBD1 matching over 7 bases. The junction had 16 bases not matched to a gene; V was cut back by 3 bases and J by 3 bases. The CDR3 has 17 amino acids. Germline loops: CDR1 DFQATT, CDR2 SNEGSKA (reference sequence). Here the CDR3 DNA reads TGCAGTGCTAGTCCACAGGGGACCATCCGTCCGGAAGAGACCCAGTACTTC. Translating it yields CSASPQGTIRPEETQYF.

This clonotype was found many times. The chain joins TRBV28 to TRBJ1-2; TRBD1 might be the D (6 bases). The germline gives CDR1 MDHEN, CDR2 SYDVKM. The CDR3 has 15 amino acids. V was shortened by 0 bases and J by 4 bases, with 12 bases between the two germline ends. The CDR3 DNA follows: TGTGCCAGCAGTTTATGGCAGGGGCGCCCCTATGGCTACACCTTC. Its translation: CASSLWQGRPYGYTF.

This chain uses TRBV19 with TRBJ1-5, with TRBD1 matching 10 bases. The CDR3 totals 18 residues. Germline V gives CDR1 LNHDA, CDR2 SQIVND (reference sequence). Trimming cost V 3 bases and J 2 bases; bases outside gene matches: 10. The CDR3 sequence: CASSIPRDRGGRNQPQHF. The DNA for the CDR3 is TGTGCCAGTAGTATCCCCCGGGACAGGGGAGGCCGCAATCAGCCCCAGCATTTT.

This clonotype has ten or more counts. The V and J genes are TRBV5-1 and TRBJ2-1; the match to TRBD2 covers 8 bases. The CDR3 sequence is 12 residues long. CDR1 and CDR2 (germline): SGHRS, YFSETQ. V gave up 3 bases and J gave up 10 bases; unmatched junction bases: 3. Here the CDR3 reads CASSSTSDEQFF. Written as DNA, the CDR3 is TGCGCCAGCAGCTCGACTAGCGACGAGCAGTTCTTC.

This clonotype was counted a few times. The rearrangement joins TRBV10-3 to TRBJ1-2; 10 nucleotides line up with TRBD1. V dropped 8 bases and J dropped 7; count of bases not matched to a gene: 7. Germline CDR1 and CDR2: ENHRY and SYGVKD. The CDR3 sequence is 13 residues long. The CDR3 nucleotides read TGTGCCATCTCCGGGACAGGGGACAGTGGCTACACCTTC. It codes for CAISGTGDSGYTF.